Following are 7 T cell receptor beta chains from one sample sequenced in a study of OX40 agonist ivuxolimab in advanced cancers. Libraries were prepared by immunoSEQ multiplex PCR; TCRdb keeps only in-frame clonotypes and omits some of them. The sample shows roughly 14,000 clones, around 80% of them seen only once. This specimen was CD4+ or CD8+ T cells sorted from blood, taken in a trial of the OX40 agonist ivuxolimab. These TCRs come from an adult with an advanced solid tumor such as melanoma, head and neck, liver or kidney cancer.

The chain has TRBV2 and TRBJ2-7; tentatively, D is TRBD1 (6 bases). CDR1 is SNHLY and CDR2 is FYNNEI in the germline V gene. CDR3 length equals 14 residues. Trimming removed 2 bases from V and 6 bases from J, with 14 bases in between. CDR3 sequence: CASSESTGWSEQYF. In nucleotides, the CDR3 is TGTGCCAGCAGTGAAAGCACAGGGTGGAGCGAGCAGTACTTC.

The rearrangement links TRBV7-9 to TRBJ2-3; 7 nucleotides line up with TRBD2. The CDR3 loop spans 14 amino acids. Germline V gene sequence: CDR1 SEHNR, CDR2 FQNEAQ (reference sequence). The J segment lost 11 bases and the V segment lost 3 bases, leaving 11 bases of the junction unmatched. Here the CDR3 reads CASSLVGFSGGQYF. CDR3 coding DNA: TGTGCCAGCAGCTTGGTGGGCTTCTCGGGGGGGCAGTATTTT.

The CDR3 nucleotides are TGTGCCAGCTCACCACCGGATGATTCAACCGGGGAGCTGTTTTTT. This encodes CASSPPDDSTGELFF. The V call is TRBV18, the J call TRBJ2-2, with D unclear. V was clipped by 0 bases and J by 5 bases, with 10 bases between them. The CDR3 covers 15 residues. Germline V CDR1 and CDR2: KGHSH, LQKENI. Drawing the rest from reference TRBV18 and TRBJ2-2, the complete variable domain is NAGVMQNPRHLVRRRGQEARLRCSPMKGHSHVYWYRQLPEEGLKFMVYLQKENIIDESGMPKERFSAEFPKEGPSILRIQQVVRGDSAAYFCASSPPDDSTGELFFGEGSRLTVL.

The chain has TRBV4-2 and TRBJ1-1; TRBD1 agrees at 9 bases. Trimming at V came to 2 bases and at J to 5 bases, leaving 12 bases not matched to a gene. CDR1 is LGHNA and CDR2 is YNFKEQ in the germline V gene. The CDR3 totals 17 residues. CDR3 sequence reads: CASSQPLDRGWGTEAFF. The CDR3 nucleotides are TGTGCCAGCAGCCAACCCCTTGACAGGGGGTGGGGGACTGAAGCTTTCTTT.

CDR3 protein: CASSPSGTSSYNEQFF. The CDR3 nucleotides are TGTGCCAGCAGCCCTTCCGGGACTAGCAGTTACAATGAGCAGTTCTTC. V is TRBV7-9 and J is TRBJ2-1; 9 bases are a match to TRBD2. This CDR3 spans 16 amino acids. Germline CDR1 reads SEHNR; CDR2 reads FQNEAQ (reference sequence). The junction had 9 bases not matched to a gene; V was cut back by 5 bases and J by 4 bases.

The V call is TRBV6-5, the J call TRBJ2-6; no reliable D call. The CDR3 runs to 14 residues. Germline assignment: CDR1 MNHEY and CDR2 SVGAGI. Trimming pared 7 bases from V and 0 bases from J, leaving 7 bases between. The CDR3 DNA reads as TGTGCCAGCAAGGGTAGCTCTGGGGCCAACGTCCTGACTTTC. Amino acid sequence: CASKGSSGANVLTF.

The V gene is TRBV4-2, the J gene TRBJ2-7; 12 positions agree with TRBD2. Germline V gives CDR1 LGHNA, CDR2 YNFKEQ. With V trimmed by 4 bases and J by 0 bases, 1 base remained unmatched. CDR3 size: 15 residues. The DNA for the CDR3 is TGTGCCAGCAGCCGGACTAGCGGGGTCTCCTACGAGCAGTACTTC. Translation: CASSRTSGVSYEQYF.